The 9 T cell receptor beta chains listed next were all sequenced from one sample in a study of shared clonotypes between healthy human individuals (dated by TCRdb to between 2020 and 2021). Receptor libraries were prepared by the immunoSEQ multiplex PCR assay. TCRdb took this table from immuneACCESS and kept in-frame rearrangements with V and J called. Such tables lack part of the clones; where checked against another copy, unresolved V genes explain under half of the gap, and the rest is unexplained. Recorded for this sample are roughly 500,000 clones; around 74% of them occurred a single time. In total, the top ten clones hold 10% to 15% of the sample. The specimen sequenced was PBMCs. These receptors originate from a middle-aged woman in good health. Some clones in this sample may be carry-over from other donors' samples.

In its sample, this clone was seen a few times. The V and J genes are TRBV2 and TRBJ2-6; 9 bases match TRBD1. V was clipped by 4 bases and J by 1 base; unmatched bases: 5. CDR1 SNHLY and CDR2 FYNNEI come from the germline V gene. The length of the CDR3 is 17 residues. The CDR3 is CASSGDRDLSGANVLTF. CDR3 DNA: TGTGCCAGCAGTGGGGACAGGGATCTTTCTGGGGCCAACGTCCTGACTTTC.

The chain uses TRBV19 and TRBJ1-5; D unclear. Deletions cut 5 bases from V and 7 bases from J, with 9 bases between. CDR3 length equals 12 residues. Germline loops: CDR1 LNHDA, CDR2 SQIVND (reference sequence). The CDR3 coding sequence is TGTGCCAGTAGTGTAAGCAGGCAGCCCCAGCATTTT. It codes for CASSVSRQPQHF.

The V and J genes are TRBV11-2 and TRBJ2-1, with D uncertain. V lost 4 bases and J 10 bases, leaving 17 bases between the germline ends. This CDR3 spans 14 amino acids. Germline CDR1 and CDR2: SGHAT and FQNNGV. The CDR3 protein is CASSSQKGRWEQFF. DNA of the CDR3: TGTGCCAGCAGCTCCCAGAAGGGTAGATGGGAGCAGTTCTTC.

The V call is TRBV25-1, the J call TRBJ1-1; D possibly corresponds to TRBD1 (6 bases). From germline, CDR1 is MGHDK and CDR2 SYGVNS. This CDR3 is built from 13 residues. Trimming took 9 bases from V and 0 from J, leaving 11 bases between them. Here the CDR3 reads CASANRVNTEAFF. DNA for the CDR3: TGTGCCAGTGCTAACAGGGTGAACACTGAAGCTTTCTTT.

For the CDR3, the DNA is TGTGCCAGCAGTTACTCTCAAACCGGGGGGACCCAGTACTTC. This translates into CASSYSQTGGTQYF. V usage is TRBV6-6 and J usage is TRBJ2-5, with D possibly being TRBD2 (6 bases). Germline V lookup: CDR1 MNHNY, CDR2 SVGAGI (reference sequence). Trimming removed 0 bases at V and 7 bases at J, with 12 bases between. There are 14 residues in the CDR3.

This rearrangement joins TRBV18 to TRBJ1-3, with a tentative D call TRBD1 (5 bases). The CDR3 totals 16 residues. The V gene's germline CDR1 is KGHSH and CDR2 LQKENI. Trimming cost V 2 bases and J 1 base, with 12 bases left between them. Here the CDR3 DNA reads TGTGCCAGCTCACCAGGGACCGTGGGATCTGGAAACACCATATATTTT. It translates to CASSPGTVGSGNTIYF. Full variable domain (remainder filled in from reference TRBV18 and TRBJ1-3): NAGVMQNPRHLVRRRGQEARLRCSPMKGHSHVYWYRQLPEEGLKFMVYLQKENIIDESGMPKERFSAEFPKEGPSILRIQQVVRGDSAAYFCASSPGTVGSGNTIYFGEGSWLTVV.

The CDR3 here is CASSTTAYGYTF. CDR3 in DNA: TGTGCCAGCAGTACCACGGCCTATGGCTACACCTTC. This chain links TRBV28 with TRBJ1-2; D unclear. The germline V gene has CDR1 MDHEN and CDR2 SYDVKM. The V end was cut by 5 bases, the J end by 4 bases, with 8 bases between. CDR3 size: 12 residues.

The J gene is TRBJ2-7, the V gene TRBV7-8, with D perhaps TRBD1 (6 bases). Germline CDR1 reads SGHVS; CDR2 reads FQNEAQ. The V and J ends lost 1 base and 5 bases respectively, with 9 bases between them. The CDR3 has 13 residues. This CDR3 reads CASSLGAGDEQYF. CDR3 nucleotide sequence: TGTGCCAGCAGCTTAGGGGCAGGGGACGAGCAGTACTTC.

The chain links TRBV16 to TRBJ1-4; D gene uncertain. The CDR3 totals 13 residues. V lost 2 bases and J lost 8, with 9 bases in between. CDR1 is KGHSY and CDR2 is FQNENV in the germline V gene. The DNA of the CDR3 is TGTGCCAGCAGCCAAACCGTGTGGGAAAAACTGTTTTTT. Protein product: CASSQTVWEKLFF.